Presented here are 18 T cell receptor beta chains from one specimen sequenced in a study of blood T cell repertoires in COVID-19. TCRdb keeps only in-frame clones here, not all; method: immunoSEQ multiplex PCR. The sample holds a few hundred thousand clones, around 92% seen once. The sample comprised peripheral blood. These TCRs come from a young adult with COVID-19, enrolled during active disease.

The chain employs TRBV30 and TRBJ2-5; possibly TRBD1 for D (6 bases). Trimming removed 0 bases from V and 6 bases from J, with 11 bases in between. Germline V gives CDR1 GTSNPN, CDR2 SVGIG (reference sequence). The CDR3 loop spans 13 amino acids. CDR3 in amino acids: CAWSVQDRQTQYF. The CDR3 DNA follows: TGTGCCTGGAGTGTACAGGACAGACAGACCCAGTACTTC. Combining the CDR3 with reference TRBV30 and TRBJ2-5 gives the whole variable domain SQTIHQWPATLVQPVGSPLSLECTVEGTSNPNLYWYRQAAGRGLQLLFYSVGIGQISSEVPQNLSASRPQDRQFILSSKKLLLSDSGFYLCAWSVQDRQTQYFGPGTRLLVL.

This clone came up once. The chain has TRBV7-6 and TRBJ2-1; D may be TRBD1 (6 bases). The CDR3 spans 13 residues. Trimming removed 5 bases from V and 4 bases from J, with 9 bases in between. CDR1 is SGHVS and CDR2 is FNYEAQ in the germline V gene. CDR3 bases: TGTGCCAGCAGCCGGACAGCATACAATGAGCAGTTCTTC. Translated: CASSRTAYNEQFF.

This clone has more than one count but fewer than ten. This sequence joins TRBV10-1 and TRBJ2-7; D perhaps matches TRBD2 (6 bases). The germline CDR1 and CDR2 sequences are WNHNN and SYGVQD (reference sequence). CDR3 length: 15 residues. V dropped 0 bases and J dropped 2 bases, with 11 bases sitting between them. The CDR3 DNA reads TGCGCCAGCAGTGAGTCTGCCGGGGGACCCTACGAGCAGTACTTC. It specifies CASSESAGGPYEQYF.

J is TRBJ1-4 and V is TRBV5-1; TRBD1 is a possible D gene (5 bases). With 0 bases removed from V and 7 bases from J, the gap between germline ends came to 10 bases. CDR3 size: 14 residues. Germline-derived CDR1 and CDR2 are SGHRS and YFSETQ. The CDR3 DNA sequence: TGCGCCAGCAGCTTGGGGGACTGGGGTGAAAAACTGTTTTTT. Its translation is CASSLGDWGEKLFF.

V usage is TRBV6-6 and J usage is TRBJ2-7; D unclear. V shed 0 bases and J shed 6 bases, with 3 bases lying between them. The CDR3 contains 11 residues. The germline CDR1 and CDR2 sequences are MNHNY and SVGAGI (reference sequence). The CDR3 sequence: CASSYSIEQYF. CDR3 sequence (DNA): TGTGCCAGCAGTTACTCTATCGAGCAGTACTTC.

This chain connects TRBV3-1 (or the pseudogene TRBV3-2) to TRBJ2-5; 11 bases are shared with TRBD2. The CDR3 is 20 residues long. Unmatched junction bases numbered 20, after V lost 4 bases and J lost 4 bases. The V gene's germline CDR1 is LGHDT and CDR2 YNNKEL (reference sequence). CDR3 in amino acids: CASSLYRPGLAELVRETQYF. The CDR3 bases are TGTGCCAGCAGCCTATATCGTCCGGGACTAGCGGAACTGGTAAGAGAGACCCAGTACTTC.

V gene TRBV2 combines with J gene TRBJ1-5, with D possibly being TRBD1 (6 bases). Trimming cost V 8 bases and J 3 bases, with 11 bases left between them. The CDR3 consists of 13 residues. Germline loops: CDR1 SNHLY, CDR2 FYNNEI. The CDR3 region is CASQKGVNQPQHF. The CDR3, as DNA: TGTGCCAGCCAAAAGGGGGTCAATCAGCCCCAGCATTTT.

In this sample, this clone turned up a few times. The chain uses TRBV7-2 and TRBJ1-1; D gene unclear. Between the trimmed V and J ends, which lost 4 bases and 7 bases, there was a span of 7 bases. The CDR3 loop spans 11 amino acids. CDR1 SGHTA and CDR2 FQGNSA come from the germline V gene. CDR3 protein: CASSSYSEAFF. The CDR3 DNA reads TGTGCCAGCAGCTCTTACAGTGAAGCTTTCTTT.

The chain has TRBV25-1 and TRBJ2-1; 7 nucleotides line up with TRBD2. Germline V gene lookup returns CDR1 MGHDK and CDR2 SYGVNS. Trimming removed 3 bases from V and 10 bases from J; junction bases left unmatched: 9. This CDR3 is built from 14 residues. The CDR3 loop reads CASSDGGGGWEQFF. The CDR3 DNA reads as TGTGCCAGCAGTGATGGTGGGGGAGGGTGGGAGCAGTTCTTC.

The CDR3 spells CASTLGGKISNQPQHF. The CDR3 DNA follows: TGTGCCAGCACCCTTGGGGGGAAGATTAGCAATCAGCCCCAGCATTTT. The chain combines TRBV28 with TRBJ1-5; D possibly corresponds to TRBD1 (5 bases). This CDR3 has 16 amino acids. In germline, CDR1 is MDHEN, CDR2 SYDVKM. Trimming cost V 7 bases and J 0 bases, with 16 bases left between them.

The chain carries TRBV15 and TRBJ2-5, with TRBD2 matching 9 bases. This CDR3 is built from 15 residues. Unmatched junction bases numbered 1, after V lost 0 bases and J lost 2 bases. Looked up from germline, CDR1 is LNHNV and CDR2 is YYDKDF (reference sequence). DNA of the CDR3: TGTGCCACCAGCAGAGACGGACTAGCGCAAGAGACCCAGTACTTC. This encodes CATSRDGLAQETQYF.

This clone appeared once. The V and J genes are TRBV4-1 and TRBJ2-2; 7 nucleotides agree with TRBD1. CDR3 length: 17 residues. V shed 2 bases, J shed 3 bases, and the junction held 9 bases outside the gene matches. The germline V gene encodes CDR1 MGHRA and CDR2 YSYEKL. The CDR3 here is CASSQLTRDSYTGELFF. CDR3 in DNA: TGCGCCAGCAGCCAACTAACCCGGGACAGCTACACCGGGGAGCTGTTTTTT.

CDR3 DNA: TGTGCCAGCGGGACAGGGAGCTCCTACGAGCAGTACTTC. This sequence encodes CASGTGSSYEQYF. The chain couples TRBV7-3 to TRBJ2-7, with 9 bases that match TRBD1. With 8 bases clipped from V and 0 bases from J, the junction kept 2 bases outside the gene matches. Germline values: CDR1 SGHTA, CDR2 FQGTGA. This CDR3 comprises 13 residues.

This CDR3 is CASSDRRASGRGETQYF. The CDR3 DNA follows: TGTGCCAGCAGTGACCGGAGGGCTAGCGGGAGAGGGGAGACCCAGTACTTC. The genes are TRBV25-1 and TRBJ2-5; TRBD2 matches 10 bases. Per the germline V gene, CDR1 is MGHDK and CDR2 is SYGVNS. Trimming at V came to 3 bases and at J to 5 bases, leaving 12 bases not matched to a gene. The CDR3 is made up of 17 amino acids.

The rearrangement links TRBV28 to TRBJ2-7, with TRBD1 matching over 10 bases. This CDR3 is 13 amino acids long. Losses at the gene ends were 5 bases for V and 5 bases for J; bases not matched to a gene: 3. Germline CDR1 MDHEN, CDR2 SYDVKM. CDR3 amino acids: CASSLGTGDEQYF. Written as DNA, the CDR3 is TGTGCCAGCAGTCTCGGGACAGGGGACGAGCAGTACTTC.

The V gene is TRBV7-3, the J gene TRBJ2-1; TRBD1 matches 8 bases. The germline V gene has CDR1 SGHTA and CDR2 FQGTGA. This CDR3 has 15 amino acids. The V and J ends lost 1 base and 7 bases, in that order; junction bases with no gene match: 6. CDR3 sequence: CASSLMGQERNEQFF. The CDR3 DNA follows: TGTGCCAGCAGCTTAATGGGACAGGAGAGGAATGAGCAGTTCTTC.

This clone has just one count. The gene calls are TRBV19 and TRBJ2-5; 7 bases are shared with TRBD2. V gave up 6 bases and J gave up 5 bases; unmatched junction bases: 9. CDR1 and CDR2 (germline): LNHDA, SQIVND (reference sequence). CDR3 length: 14 residues. CDR3 region: CASSYSGSAETQYF. In DNA form, the CDR3 reads TGTGCCAGTAGCTATAGCGGGTCAGCGGAGACCCAGTACTTC.

This chain joins TRBV27 and TRBJ2-7; tentative D call: TRBD2 (5 bases). Between the trimmed V and J ends, which lost 5 bases and 0 bases, there was a span of 11 bases. This CDR3 is built from 14 residues. Germline CDR1 reads MNHEY; CDR2 reads SMNVEV (reference sequence). In DNA, the CDR3 is TGTGCCAGCAGTCAAGCGGAAAGCTCCTACGAGCAGTACTTC. It is translated as CASSQAESSYEQYF.